Shown below are 21 T cell receptor beta chains from a single sample sequenced in a study of shared clonotypes between healthy human individuals. The method was immunoSEQ multiplex PCR; TCRdb's version includes in-frame clones alone and lacks a portion of them. The repertoire has fewer than 1.6 million clones, approximately 98.5% of them found once; the top ten carry under 0.45%. Source material: naive CD4+ T cells sorted from blood. The subset denotes: CD45RA+ positively selected. The source of these receptors is a man younger than 45 in good health.

A single count supports this clone. J is TRBJ2-7 and V is TRBV5-4; D uncertain. CDR1 is SGHNT and CDR2 is YYREEE in the germline V gene (reference sequence). This CDR3 region has 15 residues. The V gene lost 0 bases and the J gene lost 3 bases, with 13 bases spanning the gap. CDR3 in DNA: TGTGCCAGCAGCTTGGAAAAGTGGGCTTTCTACGAGCAGTACTTC. Translation gives CASSLEKWAFYEQYF. The full variable domain, its missing parts supplied by reference TRBV5-4 and TRBJ2-7, is ETGVTQSPTHLIKTRGQQVTLRCSSQSGHNTVSWYQQALGQGPQFIFQYYREEENGRGNFPPRFSGLQFPNYSSELNVNALELDDSALYLCASSLEKWAFYEQYFGPGTRLTVT.

The rearrangement uses TRBV10-1 and TRBJ1-1, with TRBD1 matching 9 bases. Unmatched junction bases numbered 8, after V lost 5 bases and J lost 4 bases. Germline V gene lookup returns CDR1 WNHNN and CDR2 SYGVQD (reference sequence). This CDR3 comprises 15 residues. The CDR3 reads CASSLQGAVSTEAFF. The CDR3 nucleotides are TGCGCCAGCAGTCTACAGGGGGCGGTCAGCACTGAAGCTTTCTTT.

The V and J genes are TRBV6-6 and TRBJ1-1, with D unresolved. Germline-derived CDR1 and CDR2 are MNHNY and SVGAGI (reference sequence). The CDR3 has 16 residues. V lost 2 bases to trimming and J lost 1 base, with 14 bases between them. CDR3 region: CASSYRIGPKNTEAFF. The CDR3 coding sequence is TGTGCCAGCAGTTACCGTATAGGACCAAAGAACACTGAAGCTTTCTTT.

The J gene is TRBJ2-5, the V gene TRBV6-5; possible D gene TRBD1, 6 bases. Germline V gene sequence: CDR1 MNHEY, CDR2 SVGAGI. The CDR3 sequence is 14 residues long. V was clipped by 4 bases and J by 0 bases, with 9 bases between them. In DNA, the CDR3 is TGTGCCAGCAGTTGGGACACCTACCAAGAGACCCAGTACTTC. Its protein is CASSWDTYQETQYF.

This clone was counted once. This chain joins TRBV5-4 and TRBJ2-5; D is possibly TRBD1 or TRBD2 (6 bases each). Between the trimmed V and J ends, which lost 4 bases and 5 bases, there was a span of 15 bases. Per germline, CDR1 SGHNT and CDR2 YYREEE (reference sequence). The CDR3 is 14 residues long. DNA for the CDR3: TGTGCCAGCAGCCCCCGCCGGGGGCCTGAGACCCAGTACTTC. Translated, it gives CASSPRRGPETQYF.

The chain carries TRBV5-6 and TRBJ2-7; the match to TRBD2 covers 7 bases. This CDR3 has 16 residues. With 1 base clipped from V and 2 bases from J, the junction kept 9 bases outside the gene matches. Germline V gene data show CDR1 as SGHDT and CDR2 as YYEEEE. The chain's CDR3 is CASSLYREDTTYEQYF. The CDR3, as DNA: TGTGCCAGCAGCTTGTACCGGGAGGATACTACCTACGAGCAGTACTTC. Supplemented by reference TRBV5-6 and TRBJ2-7, the full variable domain reads DAGVTQSPTHLIKTRGQQVTLRCSPKSGHDTVSWYQQALGQGPQFIFQYYEEEERQRGNFPDRFSGHQFPNYSSELNVNALLLGDSALYLCASSLYREDTTYEQYFGPGTRLTVT.

This clone was seen a single time. The chain links TRBV5-1 to TRBJ2-7, with D maybe TRBD2 (6 bases). Trimming cost V 5 bases and J 1 base, with 13 bases left between them. The CDR3 totals 14 residues. Germline values: CDR1 SGHRS, CDR2 YFSETQ. CDR3 sequence reads: CASSWAGLSYEQYF. Here the CDR3 DNA reads TGCGCCAGCAGTTGGGCGGGGCTGTCCTACGAGCAGTACTTC.

The chain recombines TRBV2 with TRBJ2-7; 9 bases agree with TRBD1. The ends lost 4 bases at V and 4 bases at J; junction bases unmatched: 5. The CDR3 is made up of 14 amino acids. CDR1 is SNHLY, CDR2 FYNNEI, per germline. The CDR3 protein is CASSAQGARYEQYF. Written as DNA, the CDR3 is TGTGCCAGCAGTGCACAGGGGGCGCGGTACGAGCAGTACTTC.

This chain uses TRBV28 with TRBJ2-7; the D call may be TRBD1 or TRBD2 (6 bases each). This CDR3 is 14 amino acids long. Per the germline V gene, CDR1 is MDHEN and CDR2 is SYDVKM. V lost 3 bases and J lost 7, with 16 bases in between. CDR3 sequence: CASSFRRDIREQYF. Written as DNA, the CDR3 is TGTGCCAGCAGTTTTCGGCGGGACATTCGAGAGCAGTACTTC.

The chain carries TRBV18 and TRBJ2-3, with 7 bases matching TRBD1. From germline, CDR1 is KGHSH and CDR2 LQKENI. J gave up 0 bases and V 3 bases, and 6 bases lay outside the gene matches. The CDR3 extends over 16 amino acids. The CDR3 coding sequence is TGTGCCAGCTCACCGGAAGGGGACAGAAGCACAGATACGCAGTATTTT. It yields the protein CASSPEGDRSTDTQYF.

Worth noting for this clone: At one of its ends the junction is not consistent with the germline gene, which may arise from a read error. This sequence joins TRBV2 and TRBJ2-7, with TRBD2 as a possible D gene (5 bases). Germline-derived CDR1 and CDR2 are SNHLY and FYNNEI. The CDR3 sequence is 13 residues long. The CDR3 loop is CASSGETAYERYF. DNA for the CDR3: TGTGCCAGCAGCGGGGAAACGGCCTACGAGCGGTATTTC.

The genes are TRBV21-1 and TRBJ2-6. TRBV21-1 has pseudogene status. The CDR3 covers 16 residues. DNA of the CDR3: TGTGCCAGCAGCAAACGTATAGGGTCTGGGGCCAACGTCCTGACTTTC. As protein: CASSKRIGSGANVLTF.

The count of this clone is one. The gene calls are TRBV11-3 and TRBJ2-7, with D possibly being TRBD2 (5 bases). This CDR3 region has 13 residues. Germline CDR1 SGHNT, CDR2 YENEEA. Trimming removed 1 base from V and 1 base from J, with 5 bases in between. CDR3 DNA: TGTGCCAGCAGCTTAGGGGAGTCCTACGAGCAGTACTTC. Amino acid sequence: CASSLGESYEQYF.

The V call is TRBV14, the J call TRBJ2-3, with a weak D call TRBD2 (5 bases). CDR1 is SGHDN, CDR2 FVKESK, per germline. With 4 bases removed from V and 3 bases from J, the gap between germline ends came to 11 bases. CDR3 length: 14 residues. CDR3 sequence: CASSPTRGTDTQYF. Here the CDR3 DNA reads TGTGCCAGCAGCCCGACCCGCGGGACAGATACGCAGTATTTT. Full variable domain (missing parts from reference TRBV14 and TRBJ2-3): EAGVTQFPSHSVIEKGQTVTLRCDPISGHDNLYWYRRVMGKEIKFLLHFVKESKQDESGMPNNRFLAERTGGTYSTLKVQPAELEDSGVYFCASSPTRGTDTQYFGPGTRLTVL.

The V call is TRBV28, the J call TRBJ2-1; D is perhaps TRBD2 (5 bases). Looked up from germline, CDR1 is MDHEN and CDR2 is SYDVKM. Trimming left V 4 bases short and J 7 bases short, with 26 bases between. The CDR3 spans 18 residues. CDR3 loop: CASSSGTVGNWRLNEQFF. CDR3 in DNA: TGTGCCAGCAGTTCTGGAACGGTTGGGAATTGGAGGTTGAATGAGCAGTTCTTC.

The CDR3 DNA reads TGTGCCAGCAGCCAATCGTTCACAGATAAAGACTACGAGCAGTACTTC. Protein sequence: CASSQSFTDKDYEQYF. The rearrangement uses TRBV16 and TRBJ2-7; no clear D. CDR1 KGHSY and CDR2 FQNENV come from the germline V gene. V was pared by 0 bases and J by 3 bases, with 15 bases between. The CDR3 is made up of 16 amino acids.

The chain joins TRBV6-5 to TRBJ2-1; D not resolved. Germline CDR1 and CDR2: MNHEY and SVGAGI. Trimming took 2 bases from V and 5 from J, leaving 7 bases between them. The CDR3 length is 13 residues. CDR3 in DNA: TGTGCCAGCAGTTACAGTCCTAACAATGAGCAGTTCTTC. It encodes CASSYSPNNEQFF.

The chain has TRBV6-5 and TRBJ1-1; D may be TRBD1 (5 bases). Trimming took off 8 bases at V and 1 base at J, with 11 bases between the two ends. This CDR3 region has 13 residues. Germline CDR1 reads MNHEY; CDR2 reads SVGAGI. The CDR3 is CASGLTANTEAFF. DNA for the CDR3: TGTGCCAGCGGGTTGACAGCGAACACTGAAGCTTTCTTT.

V gene TRBV2 combines with J gene TRBJ2-2; a possible D gene is TRBD1 (5 bases). The CDR3 totals 13 residues. Germline V CDR1 and CDR2: SNHLY, FYNNEI. V lost 4 bases to trimming and J lost 7 bases, with 10 bases between them. CDR3 sequence: CASSGQTGGELFF. The CDR3 DNA sequence: TGTGCCAGCAGTGGACAGACCGGCGGGGAGCTGTTTTTT.

The chain joins TRBV14 to TRBJ2-1; D call uncertain. Germline V gene sequence: CDR1 SGHDN, CDR2 FVKESK. The CDR3 runs to 14 residues. V was pared by 0 bases and J by 3 bases, with 6 bases between. For the CDR3, the DNA is TGTGCCAGCAGCCAAGATGGCATCTACAATGAGCAGTTCTTC. Translated, it gives CASSQDGIYNEQFF. Supplemented by reference TRBV14 and TRBJ2-1, the full variable domain reads EAGVTQFPSHSVIEKGQTVTLRCDPISGHDNLYWYRRVMGKEIKFLLHFVKESKQDESGMPNNRFLAERTGGTYSTLKVQPAELEDSGVYFCASSQDGIYNEQFFGPGTRLTVL.

The chain carries TRBV10-3 and TRBJ1-1; no definite D call. There are 14 residues in the CDR3. CDR1 ENHRY and CDR2 SYGVKD come from the germline V gene. V gave up 3 bases and J gave up 4 bases, with 12 bases separating them. CDR3 in amino acids: CAISESGAGTEAFF. The CDR3, as DNA: TGTGCCATCAGTGAATCAGGCGCGGGCACTGAAGCTTTCTTT.